This entry describes one T cell receptor (beta chain). Its recognized antigen is unknown. Base quality data are lacking; no much larger clone is found one base away. Library prep was done by the immunoSEQ multiplex PCR assay. The multiplex PCR relied on a mix of 60 forward primers for TCR Vbeta segments and 13 reverse primers for TCR Jbeta segments. The CDR3 region of rearranged TCR beta genes was amplified from genomic DNA by a multiplex PCR assay. On the Illumina HiSeq System, the amplified TCR beta libraries were sequenced as 87-base-pair reads. The study's own analysis went as follows. In a later analysis, some 80 million unique TCR beta chains were counted across the 500 to 700 repertoires, and around 10 million of these chains were shared by at least two donors. Raw reads were error-corrected and collapsed into unique sequences with a nearest-neighbor algorithm that merged closely related sequences to remove PCR and sequencing errors. Alignment of CDR3 sequences to IMGT reference sequences was used to assign V, D and J gene segments. Each retained sequence needed at least a six-nucleotide match to both a V gene segment and a J gene segment. Rearrangements were called productive when the CDR3 lacked stop codons and stayed in frame with V and J; all others were non-productive. Following IMGT convention, CDR3 was defined as the stretch from the second conserved V-encoded cysteine up to the conserved J-encoded phenylalanine. The earlier analysis of 587 of the donors excluded sequences that lacked an unambiguous match to a single V gene segment. An earlier analysis of 587 of the donors classified V segments as functional when productive rearrangements were above 56.7% and as segregating when the standard deviation between donors was above 5%. To diagnose cytomegalovirus status from the catalog of TCR beta chain sequences, a statistical classification framework was built. A later analysis assigned V and J genes by comparing TCR nucleotide sequences with IMGT/GENE-DB human TR gene sequences. In a later analysis, CDR3 sequences and most-parsimonious VDJ recombination scenarios were assigned using the TCRdist pipeline. A later analysis defined each TCR beta chain by its CDR3 amino acid sequence plus V-gene family, and excluded reads lacking a unique V-gene family. A later analysis removed 450 to 600 highly shared, low-generation-probability nucleotide sequences to deal with suspected cross-contamination and a sequencing artifact. A later analysis calculated a clonal expansion index for each public chain from normalized within-repertoire ranks of inferred template counts. A later analysis computed generation probabilities with a VDJ recombination model fitted to out-of-frame rearrangements, and checked the results against IGoR. Hypergeometric tests were used in a later analysis to score TCR-TCR, TCR-HLA and TCR-CMV co-occurrence, with a repertoire-size bias correction applied to the TCR pairs. To estimate false discovery rates, a later analysis permuted the HLA or CMV assignments 20 times. A later analysis grouped co-occurring TCRs with DBSCAN, adding TCRdist sequence similarity when clustering within HLA-allele-positive subsets. Co-occurrence clustering excluded repertoires with fewer than 30,000 or more than 120,000 public chains, plus five with anomalous nucleotide sharing. Imported from immuneACCESS, the table was reduced by TCRdb to in-frame sequences with V and J called. These copies leave out some clones; in studies compared against another copy, an unresolved V gene accounts for under half, and the cause of the remainder is not known. The V and J calls and the clone size are those of that table, but D and trimming were determined from the DNA. The sample table holds around 190,000 clones, of which roughly 86% were seen once. The ten largest clones add up to approximately 1.9% of the sample.

The cohort comprised 710 or so healthy bone marrow donors. At the time of sampling, every cohort member was nominally healthy, though immune exposures that went unrecorded were likely present. The donor was CMV seronegative and belonged to the group of 352 seronegative cohort members. A peripheral blood sample was collected from each donor, and TCR beta sequencing was performed on peripheral blood mononuclear cells. The Qiagen DNeasy Blood Extraction Kit was used to extract genomic DNA from the blood cell samples. The sample comes from a study of cytomegalovirus exposure and HLA in healthy donors (dated 2017 in TCRdb). In the study overall: An earlier analysis of some 600 of the donors reported approximately 260 Gb of sequence data and some 110 million unique TCR beta sequences obtained from around 180 million T cells. An early release covering 550 to 650 HLA-typed donors comprised about 310 gigabases of sequencing data and 65 million to 100 million unique TCR sequences. Of the roughly 390 genotyped donors, approximately 82% fell in the genetic ancestry cluster associated with self-reported Caucasian donors. The aim of the study was to test whether cataloging public T cell receptors could identify signatures of past pathogen exposure. The study used immunosequencing to profile the T cell repertoires of 666 subjects and linked those repertoires to cytomegalovirus serostatus. Along with the approximately 670-subject first cohort, a separate validation cohort of some 130 different subjects was used. High-throughput TCR immunosequencing, statistical association of individual TCRs with disease status, and machine learning were combined to predict cytomegalovirus infection status. To study patterns of TCR occurrence, a later analysis re-analyzed previously published TCR beta repertoires from around 700 donors and added high-resolution HLA genotyping. The later analysis used no new phenotypic data to find candidate immune exposures, relying instead on TCR beta sequences and their occurrence across donors. An earlier analysis of approximately 640 of the donors applied high-throughput TCR beta sequencing to assess whether each TCR beta V gene segment acted as functional or pseudogenic. Donor age, sex, ethnicity and CMV serostatus were collected together with the repertoire data. In a later genetic analysis, genome-wide SNP genotypes for about 65% of the roughly 670 donors were used, and that subset was treated as a discovery cohort. Every repertoire in the discovery cohort had been generated on one and the same sequencing platform. HLA typing covered class I and class II loci at four-digit resolution. The number of typed donors differed by locus: about 620-640 for A, B, C, DRB1 and DQB1; 522 for DQA1; roughly 600 for DPA1; and roughly 450 for DPB1. Because of strong linkage in the cohort, five DR-DQ haplotypes were treated as single units for association and clustering. Among 300 to 450 genotyped donors of the cohort, an average of approximately 250,000 unique TCR beta nucleotide sequences were sequenced per donor, about a sixth of them non-productive.

General findings and caveats noted by the study authors: A later analysis reported that several top co-occurrence clusters appeared linked to parvovirus B19, influenza, CMV and Epstein-Barr virus. The sequencing pipeline was judged likely to have produced a cluster of highly shared sequence variants as a technical artifact. Correlated functional status among segregating V segments might be attributable to linkage disequilibrium, but an unknown experimental factor could not be ruled out. The only immune exposure information available for the cohort was CMV serostatus. Most CMV-associated TCR beta chains appeared to be HLA-restricted in a later analysis, and the HLA associations seemed to be driven largely by CMV exposure. Most TCR sequences were seen in very few donors, while some public TCRs were found in many individuals. A further reported finding was that TCR beta sequences accurately predicted the HLA-A and HLA-B alleles for most subjects in the first cohort. Compared with equally common non-associated chains, HLA-associated TCR beta chains in a later analysis were more clonally expanded and had lower generation probabilities. Specific HLA alleles were associated with some 15,000 TCR beta sequences at a false discovery rate of 0.05 in a later analysis. Broadly in line with IMGT annotations, most TCR beta V segments showed up in productive rearrangements about 87% or about 30% of the time in an earlier analysis of 450 to 750 of the donors. Strong co-occurrence of HLA alleles, especially DR and DQ, made assigning TCR associations to individual alleles difficult. Sequencing depth was assumed to be roughly uniform across donors in the presence/absence analyses, though that assumption may not hold. In both the original and validation cohorts, the classifier was reported to diagnose cytomegalovirus status with high specificity and sensitivity. It was suggested by the authors that the approach could potentially be generalized to other disease states and immunological phenotypes. The earlier analysis of almost 600 of the donors excluded around 17 rarely observed V segments, including chromosome 9 orphons, because counts were too low. In vitro tests confirmed that three of the cytomegalovirus-associated TCR beta chains recognize cytomegalovirus antigens. An association between a missense DCLRE1C variant and V-gene and J-gene trimming of TCR beta chains was found in a later genetic analysis and replicated in an independent cohort. In a later analysis, TCR association rates were found to vary across HLA loci, with the most associated TCRs seen for DRB1 alleles and the fewest for HLA-C alleles. In a later genetic analysis, fewer N-insertions in productive TCRs were reported among donors in an Asian-associated ancestry cluster than the approximately 670-donor mean. In this cohort, only TCR beta chains were sequenced, and detectable features were limited by the absence of alpha or paired-chain data. Because HLA typing was missing for some donors at each locus, association tests included only the typed subset. The study gave a list of 150 to 200 TCR beta chains associated with cytomegalovirus. The 87-base-pair reads could not distinguish some IMGT-functional V segments, including TRBV6-2 and TRBV6-3, so those segments were excluded.

The germline V gene encodes CDR1 SGHAT and CDR2 FQNNGV. The junction shows trimming of 5 bases on V and 5 bases on J, plus 19 bases between the germline ends. The CDR3 runs 15 amino acids, cysteine and phenylalanine included. Only the CDR3 DNA stays, 45 bases, in frame from base 1. Specimen: PBMCs. This TCR came from a woman between 18 and 29 years old in good health and CMV-seronegative. The chain uses TRBV11-2 and TRBJ2-7; perhaps TRBD1 is the D gene, with 6 bases matching. The bases read TGTGCCAGCAGCGCCCTTGTACAACAGGGCAACGAGCAGTACTTC. This codes for CASSALVQQGNEQYF.